The table lists the clone carrying this T cell receptor beta chain with a few counts. A second PCR, run for roughly 7 to 12 cycles, used a sample-barcoded 5' primer plus a J-beta primer mix. Through a template-switch adaptor with 12 random nucleotides, each cDNA molecule received a tag. At least 3 million CDR3-containing paired-end reads were obtained per sample. TCRdb reprocessed the 5' RACE reads with MiXCR, giving one entry per CDR3 protein. Of 780,000 or so distinct CDR3 sequences listed, roughly three fifths are singletons. Donors were healthy Caucasian individuals from Russia aged roughly 6 to 95. No fewer than 6.5 million PBMCs went into each sample. This record belongs to a study of blood T cells in healthy people across ages. V was shortened by 5 bases and J by 5 bases, with 19 bases between the two germline ends. This CDR3 spans 15 amino acids. Germline CDR1 reads LGHNT; CDR2 reads FRNRAP.

The sequenced material came from blood. The sequence was obtained from a middle-aged man in good health. The J gene is TRBJ2-7, the V gene TRBV12-5; the D gene could be TRBD1 or TRBD2 (5 bases each). CDR3 bases: TGTGCTAGTGGTCCTCCCGGGACGAGCTATGACGAGCAGTACTTC. It encodes CASGPPGTSYDEQYF.